The 17 T cell receptor beta chains presented below share a single source sample, sequenced in a study of naive CD8 T cells in extremely preterm neonates. Preterm samples came from extremely preterm deliveries at about 23-29 weeks. Here immunoSEQ multiplex PCR was the method, and the copy in TCRdb shows in-frame clones only, minus some. Among tens of thousands of clones listed, around 88% were seen once. Whole-study findings and limits: Preterm CDR3s were shorter than older groups', with fewer N additions and less trimming.

No antigen is known for these receptors. Sequenced input: naive CD8+ T cells from cord blood. The receptors here all came from a boy who was born preterm.

The chain has TRBV19 and TRBJ1-2, with D perhaps matching TRBD1 (6 bases). This CDR3 spans 10 amino acids. CDR1 is LNHDA, CDR2 SQIVND, per germline (reference sequence). With 5 bases removed from V and 8 bases from J, the gap between germline ends came to 6 bases. CDR3 in DNA: TGTGCCAGTAGTGGGGGCGGCTACACCTTC. Protein sequence: CASSGGGYTF.

A single count supports this clone. V and J are TRBV9 and TRBJ1-3; D unresolved. Trimming pared 4 bases from V and 4 bases from J, leaving 3 bases between. From germline, CDR1 is SGDLS and CDR2 YYNGEE. This CDR3 has 11 amino acids. CDR3 residues: CASSQGNTIYF. The CDR3 bases are TGTGCCAGCAGCCAGGGAAACACCATATATTTT.

As concerns this clone: The identical CDR3 is also encoded by other nucleotide sequences in the sample. This sequence joins TRBV30 and TRBJ2-1; TRBD1 matches 7 bases. The CDR3 extends over 16 amino acids. V shed 0 bases and J 2 bases; nucleotides not matched to a gene: 7. The germline V gene encodes CDR1 GTSNPN and CDR2 SVGIG (reference sequence). DNA for the CDR3: TGTGCCTGGAGTGTAGAGGGGGCGGGCACCTACAATGAGCAGTTCTTC. It translates to CAWSVEGAGTYNEQFF.

V is TRBV10-1 and J is TRBJ2-7; 8 nucleotides line up with TRBD1. Trimming cost V 4 bases and J 1 base; bases outside gene matches: 0. Per the germline V gene, CDR1 is WNHNN and CDR2 is SYGVQD (reference sequence). CDR3 length: 13 residues. The CDR3 nucleotides are TGCGCCAGCAGTGGGACAGGGTCCTACGAGCAGTACTTC. This codes for CASSGTGSYEQYF.

This rearrangement joins TRBV10-1 to TRBJ1-1; TRBD1 matches 7 bases. The junction had 0 bases not matched to a gene; V was cut back by 6 bases and J by 11 bases. Germline CDR1 reads WNHNN; CDR2 reads SYGVQD (reference sequence). The CDR3 consists of 9 residues. The CDR3 protein is CASRQGAFF. The CDR3 coding sequence is TGCGCCAGCAGACAGGGGGCTTTCTTT.

Only one count was recorded for this clone. The sample holds other DNA sequences that translate to the same CDR3. The V gene is TRBV30, the J gene TRBJ1-4; D remains ambiguous. Germline V CDR1 and CDR2: GTSNPN, SVGIG (reference sequence). The CDR3 length is 10 residues. V was cut by 1 base and J by 8 bases, with 2 bases left in between. The CDR3 DNA reads TGTGCCTGGAGTGGCGAAAAACTGTTTTTT. Its protein product is CAWSGEKLFF.

V gene TRBV11-2 combines with J gene TRBJ1-5; D call uncertain. V gave up 1 base and J gave up 2 bases, with 0 bases separating them. The CDR3 consists of 12 residues. Germline-derived CDR1 and CDR2 are SGHAT and FQNNGV. In nucleotides, the CDR3 is TGTGCCAGCAGCTTAGGCAATCAGCCCCAGCATTTT. This gives the protein CASSLGNQPQHF.

The V and J genes are TRBV4-3 and TRBJ2-2; D unclear. V lost 1 base to trimming and J lost 2 bases, with 5 bases between them. Germline V gives CDR1 LGHNA, CDR2 YSLEER. This CDR3 spans 14 amino acids. The CDR3 region has the DNA TGCGCCAGCAGCCAAGGACAAAACACCGGGGAGCTGTTTTTT. It specifies CASSQGQNTGELFF.

The CDR3 loop is CASSLNTYEQYF. CDR3 nucleotides: TGTGCCAGCAGTTTAAACACCTACGAGCAGTACTTC. The rearrangement joins TRBV27 to TRBJ2-7; the D is unclear. V was trimmed by 2 bases and J by 2 bases, leaving 4 bases between them. The CDR3 is made up of 12 amino acids. Germline V gene data show CDR1 as MNHEY and CDR2 as SMNVEV (reference sequence).

A single count supports this clone. The chain recombines TRBV30 with TRBJ1-5; D is perhaps TRBD1 (5 bases). V was shortened by 1 base and J by 1 base, with 11 bases between the two germline ends. CDR3 length: 15 residues. CDR1 GTSNPN and CDR2 SVGIG come from the germline V gene (reference sequence). CDR3 in amino acids: CAWSARGGSNQPQHF. The CDR3 DNA is TGTGCCTGGAGTGCCCGGGGGGGAAGCAATCAGCCCCAGCATTTT.

The chain uses TRBV9 and TRBJ1-6, with TRBD1 matching 7 bases. CDR1 and CDR2 from the germline V gene are SGDLS and YYNGEE. V lost 3 bases to trimming and J lost 0 bases; unmatched junction nucleotides: 0. The CDR3 covers 15 residues. The CDR3 reads CASSGDSSYNSPLHF. The CDR3 region has the DNA TGTGCCAGCAGCGGGGACAGCTCCTATAATTCACCCCTCCACTTT.

This chain links TRBV9 with TRBJ2-2; D remains unclear. Germline lookup yields CDR1 SGDLS and CDR2 YYNGEE. Deletions cut 0 bases from V and 3 bases from J, with 9 bases between. The CDR3 totals 15 residues. CDR3 amino acids: CASSVGTTHTGELFF. CDR3 in DNA: TGTGCCAGCAGCGTAGGGACCACACACACCGGGGAGCTGTTTTTT.

The chain couples TRBV10-3 to TRBJ2-3, with TRBD2 matching over 10 bases. The CDR3 is made up of 15 amino acids. V was pared by 2 bases and J by 7 bases, with 6 bases of the junction left unmatched. Germline CDR1 ENHRY, CDR2 SYGVKD. CDR3 bases: TGTGCCATCAGTGAGGGTAGCGGGGGGCAGTATACGCAGTATTTT. Translated: CAISEGSGGQYTQYF.

In regard to this clone: Other DNA sequences of this sample code for an identical CDR3. V gene TRBV5-1 combines with J gene TRBJ2-7; 11 bases map to TRBD1. Per the germline V gene, CDR1 is SGHRS and CDR2 is YFSETQ. This CDR3 has 14 amino acids. V trimming: 4 bases; J trimming: 3 bases; junction bases outside the gene matches: 3. The CDR3 reads CASSPGTGGYEQYF. Here the CDR3 DNA reads TGCGCCAGCAGCCCCGGGACAGGGGGCTACGAGCAGTACTTC.

The rearrangement uses TRBV5-1 and TRBJ1-1; D is undetermined. The V gene lost 0 bases and the J gene lost 2 bases, with 8 bases spanning the gap. The CDR3 has 14 amino acids. Germline CDR1 is SGHRS and CDR2 is YFSETQ. CDR3 protein: CASSLVSGNTEAFF. The CDR3 coding sequence is TGCGCCAGCAGCTTGGTTTCGGGAAACACTGAAGCTTTCTTT.

Of note for this clone: Other DNA sequences in the sample encode the same CDR3. The gene calls are TRBV5-1 and TRBJ2-2, with 7 positions matching TRBD1. The CDR3 loop spans 13 amino acids. The germline gives CDR1 SGHRS, CDR2 YFSETQ. The V and J ends lost 2 bases and 6 bases, in that order; junction bases with no gene match: 1. In DNA, the CDR3 is TGCGCCAGCAGCTTCACAGGGGCCGGGGAGCTGTTTTTT. Protein sequence: CASSFTGAGELFF.

V and J are TRBV7-9 and TRBJ2-7, with a weak D call TRBD1 (6 bases). Per the germline V gene, CDR1 is SEHNR and CDR2 is FQNEAQ (reference sequence). This CDR3 has 13 amino acids. Trimming removed 4 bases at V and 2 bases at J, with 9 bases between. In nucleotides, the CDR3 is TGTGCCAGCAGCTACGGACAGACCTACGAGCAGTACTTC. The encoded protein is CASSYGQTYEQYF.